This T cell receptor (beta chain) was found in a study of long-term antiretroviral therapy in people with HIV. About the research overall: Sampling started about a decade before the 2015 immediate-ART recommendation.

This clone was seen only a few times. Researchers ran immunoSEQ v3.0 at survey level. Sequencing aimed at roughly 40,000-50,000 T-cell genomes per sample. The repertoire was sequenced with immunoSEQ multiplex PCR; TCRdb's copy has only in-frame clones and lacks some. The table records about 25,000 clones, more than 75% of them present only once. Trimming took 5 bases from V and 1 from J; bases not matched to a gene: 7. CDR3 length: 15 amino acids. From germline, CDR1 is SNHLY and CDR2 FYNNEI. The rearrangement joins TRBV2 to TRBJ1-1, with 7 positions matching TRBD1. This clonotype was obtained from a woman aged 40 to 50 with HIV. The input for sequencing was unsorted PBMCs, taken 0.5 years after starting antiretroviral therapy. In nucleotides, the CDR3 is TGTGCCAGCAGTCTTGCCGGGACAGCGAACACTGAAGCTTTCTTT. This encodes CASSLAGTANTEAFF.